Reported below is one TCR beta chain. Its antigen is currently unknown. This sample was included in a study of OX40 agonist ivuxolimab in advanced cancers. Study results and limitations: In the 0.1 to 3.0 mg/kg range, CD4+ and CD8+ blood T cells had expanded clonally by week 6. Relative to CD4+, CD8+ T cells held more expanded clones on average.

Prior autoimmune disease or systemic immunosuppression barred patients. Measured with immunoSEQ multiplex PCR; TCRdb has only the in-frame clones, and not every one. The sample consists of 74,000 or so clones, about 92% of them appearing once. Looked up from germline, CDR1 is LNHDA and CDR2 is SQIVND (reference sequence). This CDR3 contains 18 residues. V shed 0 bases, J shed 4 bases, and the junction held 12 bases outside the gene matches. This TCR was recovered from an adult with an advanced solid tumor such as melanoma, head and neck, liver or kidney cancer. Source: CD4+ or CD8+ T cells sorted from blood, taken in a trial of the OX40 agonist ivuxolimab. The chain recombines TRBV19 with TRBJ1-3, with 7 nucleotides matching TRBD1. Written as DNA, the CDR3 is TGTGCCAGTAGTATAGAGTCCCACAGGGGAGTTCAGGGAAACACCATATATTTT. Translating gives CASSIESHRGVQGNTIYF.